This T cell receptor (beta chain) emerged from a study of shared clonotypes between healthy human individuals. Overall study results and limits: What naive subsets generally showed was a larger estimated richness than memory subsets showed.

The CDR3 spans 12 residues. Trimming stripped 6 bases from V and 7 bases from J, with 12 bases between. Germline V gene data show CDR1 as LGHNT and CDR2 as FRNRAP. A CD45RA-negative memory subset and a CD45RA+ naive subset were separated from the CD4+ cells. This clone has only one observation. No antigen is known for it. The protocol was immunoSEQ multiplex PCR, while the TCRdb copy is restricted to in-frame clones and leaves out a portion. The sample contains millions of clones, 85% to 95% of which appear only once. This clonotype was obtained from a man between 18 and 29 years old in good health. Some clones in this sample may be carry-over from other donors' samples. V is TRBV12-5 and J is TRBJ2-5; D is perhaps TRBD1 (5 bases). The sequencing sample was made of naive CD4+ T cells from PBMCs. Subset of the sample: CD45RA+ positively selected. The CDR3 spells CASGPWGGTQYF. The CDR3 region has the DNA TGTGCTAGTGGACCGTGGGGCGGGACCCAGTACTTC.